This T cell receptor beta chain derives from a study of neurological immune-mediated disorders. Overall study findings and caveats: In HTLV-1-associated myelopathy, TCR clonal expansion was greatest, and in multiple sclerosis it was least, below healthy controls. Expanded clones shared no CDR3 amino acid sequences across subjects, suggesting private repertoires in all groups.

This clonotype came up many times. Antigen unknown. Germline CDR1 SGHRS, CDR2 YFSETQ. V shed 7 bases, J shed 9 bases, and the junction held 10 bases outside the gene matches. This CDR3 spans 13 amino acids. The cDNA was produced through 5'RACE with 10-nucleotide random UMIs. Per sequencing run, 15-18 subjects together gave over 190 million TCR-beta sequences. TCRdb processed the 5' RACE reads anew with MiXCR; each CDR3 protein has one entry. In the table there are 40,000 or so distinct CDR3 sequences, roughly 15% of which are singletons. The TCR sequence derives from a woman between 45 and 60 years old with HTLV-1-associated myelopathy (HAM/TSP). Sequencing was done on a sample of PBMCs. This chain uses TRBV5-1 with TRBJ2-1; 7 positions agree with TRBD2. CDR3: CASSGTTSREQFF. Here the CDR3 DNA reads TGCGCCAGCTCCGGGACTACCTCGCGTGAGCAGTTCTTC.